Each of the 30 T cell receptor beta chains below was sequenced from the same sample in a study of T cell repertoires in aging, cancer and after chemotherapy. Multiplex touch-down PCR with TRB-A/B primers amplified rearranged V-D-J TRB sequences. TCRdb itself ran the multiplex PCR reads through MiXCR, one entry per CDR3 protein. In the table there are under 1,500 distinct CDR3 sequences, less than 50% of which are singletons. Amplification of TCR beta used genomic DNA extracted from peripheral blood. The sample was blood. These receptors originate from a human donor with a blood cancer.

In its sample, this clonotype ranks as large. V gene TRBV30 combines with J gene TRBJ2-7; D not certain. Germline CDR1 GTSNPN, CDR2 SVGIG (reference sequence). V shed 4 bases and J shed 2 bases, with 9 bases lying between them. This CDR3 contains 12 residues. The CDR3 spells CAWNSGTYEQYF. The CDR3 DNA sequence: TGTGCCTGGAACAGTGGGACCTACGAGCAGTACTTC.

This clonotype was detected a few times. This rearrangement joins TRBV6-1 to TRBJ1-4; maybe TRBD1 (6 bases). Germline CDR1 and CDR2: MNHNS and SASEGT. Trimming pared 7 bases from V and 7 bases from J, leaving 13 bases between. This CDR3 spans 13 amino acids. Written as DNA, the CDR3 is TGTGCCAGCATAGGGGGTGCAGGTGAAAAACTGTTTTTT. Translation: CASIGGAGEKLFF.

The V gene is TRBV19, the J gene TRBJ1-2, with a possible D match to TRBD1 (6 bases). This CDR3 is built from 14 residues. With 5 bases removed from V and 3 bases from J, the gap between germline ends came to 13 bases. Per the germline V gene, CDR1 is LNHDA and CDR2 is SQIVND (reference sequence). The CDR3 region has the DNA TGTGCCAGTAGTTCGCAGGGGAGGGACTATGGCTACACCTTC. Its translation: CASSSQGRDYGYTF.

This chain links TRBV5-6 with TRBJ2-3, with D possibly TRBD2 on 5 matching bases. Trimming stripped 0 bases from V and 0 bases from J, with 8 bases between. The CDR3 extends over 15 amino acids. CDR1 is SGHDT, CDR2 YYEEEE, per germline. CDR3 nucleotides: TGTGCCAGCAGCTTGGCGGGGTCTAGCACAGATACGCAGTATTTT. This codes for CASSLAGSSTDTQYF.

This chain links TRBV6-5 with TRBJ2-6, with TRBD1 as a possible D gene (6 bases). The germline V and J ends were trimmed by 0 bases and 6 bases, with 15 bases remaining between them. Germline V gives CDR1 MNHEY, CDR2 SVGAGI. The CDR3 length is 17 residues. The CDR3 DNA reads as TGTGCCAGCAGTTACTCGAAGAGGGGGTACGAGGCCAACGTCCTGACTTTC. It is translated as CASSYSKRGYEANVLTF.

This clonotype was seen a single time. This may come from a read error, since a much larger clone is one base off. The V and J genes are TRBV6-5 and TRBJ2-2; D remains ambiguous. CDR1 and CDR2 from the germline V gene are MNHEY and SVGAGI. With 7 bases removed from V and 4 bases from J, the gap between germline ends came to 13 bases. The CDR3 is 14 residues long. This CDR3 reads CASKENPLTGELFF. The DNA for the CDR3 is TGTGCCAGCAAGGAGAATCCGCTCACCGGGGAGCTGTTTTTT.

The rearrangement joins TRBV12-3 or TRBV12-4 to TRBJ1-1, with D perhaps TRBD1 (6 bases). This CDR3 is built from 15 residues. With 7 bases removed from V and 8 bases from J, the gap between germline ends came to 23 bases. The CDR3 bases are TGTGCCAGCACCCGGTGGGGGGGGGCCGTGGGGGAAGCTTTCTTT. It is translated as CASTRWGGAVGEAFF.

The table lists this clonotype with a few counts. The CDR3 DNA follows: TGTGCCAGCAGTCCCGGGGGAGGGGGTCGGGCCTATAATTCACCCCTCCACTTT. As protein: CASSPGGGGRAYNSPLHF. V gene TRBV28 combines with J gene TRBJ1-6; TRBD1 might be the D (6 bases). This CDR3 contains 18 residues. V shed 5 bases and J shed 2 bases, with 19 bases lying between them. Germline CDR1 is MDHEN and CDR2 is SYDVKM.

The chain carries TRBV5-4 and TRBJ2-1, with D possibly being TRBD2 (7 bases). The germline V gene has CDR1 SGHNT and CDR2 YYREEE (reference sequence). CDR3 length: 15 amino acids. V was clipped by 0 bases and J by 5 bases, with 12 bases between them. The CDR3 DNA is TGTGCCAGCAGCTTGGGAGGGGGACTACACAATGAGCAGTTCTTC. Encoded protein: CASSLGGGLHNEQFF.

Only a few counts were recorded for this clonotype. The V gene is TRBV6-2 or TRBV6-3, the J gene TRBJ2-2, with D tentatively TRBD1 (5 bases). Trimming removed 8 bases at V and 2 bases at J, with 9 bases between. CDR1 MNHEY and CDR2 SVGEGT come from the germline V gene. The CDR3 length is 13 residues. The CDR3 loop reads CASVDRNTGELFF. The DNA for the CDR3 is TGTGCCAGCGTCGACAGAAACACCGGGGAGCTGTTTTTT.

J is TRBJ2-1 and V is TRBV7-2, with a possible D match to TRBD1 (5 bases). Germline CDR1 is SGHTA and CDR2 is FQGNSA. V dropped 5 bases and J dropped 12 bases, with 17 bases sitting between them. CDR3 length: 13 residues. CDR3 loop: CASSPLGQGGQFF. The DNA of the CDR3 is TGTGCCAGCAGCCCGTTAGGTCAGGGTGGGCAGTTCTTC. The full variable domain, its missing parts supplied by reference TRBV7-2 and TRBJ2-1, is GAGVSQSPSNKVTEKGKDVELRCDPISGHTALYWYRQSLGQGLEFLIYFQGNSAPDKSGLPSDRFSAERTGGSVSTLTIQRTQQEDSAVYLCASSPLGQGGQFFGPGTRLTVL.

This clonotype has just a few counts. The gene calls are TRBV12-3 or TRBV12-4 and TRBJ1-2, with D uncertain. The CDR3 extends over 13 amino acids. V gave up 1 base and J gave up 0 bases, with 3 bases separating them. The CDR3 coding sequence is TGTGCCAGCAGTTTAGGGCCTAACTATGGCTACACCTTC. Amino acid sequence: CASSLGPNYGYTF.

There are a few counts of this clonotype. This chain links TRBV12-3 or TRBV12-4 with TRBJ1-2; D remains unclear. This CDR3 has 13 amino acids. With 3 bases removed from V and 8 bases from J, the gap between germline ends came to 13 bases. CDR3 sequence: CASSFLTRGGYTF. CDR3 DNA sequence: TGTGCCAGCAGTTTTCTCACCAGAGGGGGCTACACCTTC.

This clonotype was counted between two and nine times. The chain uses TRBV24-1 and TRBJ2-1; 9 bases line up with TRBD1. After removal of 3 bases from V and 9 bases from J, the junction contained 8 bases not matched to a gene. CDR1 is KGHDR and CDR2 is SFDVKD in the germline V gene. CDR3 size: 15 residues. The CDR3 protein is CATSDPGTGRAEQFF. DNA for the CDR3: TGTGCCACCAGTGATCCCGGGACAGGGCGCGCTGAGCAGTTCTTC.

A remark on this clonotype: The junction departs from germline at one end; a sequencing error may be responsible. The chain joins TRBV20-1 to TRBJ1-2, with 7 bases aligning to TRBD1. Germline-derived CDR1 and CDR2 are DFQATT and SNEGSKA (reference sequence). This CDR3 contains 14 residues. In DNA, the CDR3 is TGCAGTGCTAGACGGCCGGGACAGCGGCTGAGCTACAACTTC. It yields the protein CSARRPGQRLSYNF.

As regards this clonotype: A much larger clonotype is one base distant, so this may be a read error. The V gene is TRBV6-6, the J gene TRBJ2-5; 11 bases fit TRBD1. V lost 6 bases, J lost 11 bases, and 11 bases stayed unmatched. The CDR3 sequence is 14 residues long. Germline-derived CDR1 and CDR2 are MNHNY and SVGAGI (reference sequence). CDR3 loop: CASRNPGTGGKQYF. In nucleotides, the CDR3 is TGTGCCAGCAGGAATCCCGGGACAGGGGGGAAACAGTACTTC.

V is TRBV6-1 and J is TRBJ2-7; TRBD1 aligns across 10 bases. The CDR3 totals 16 residues. The V segment lost 8 bases and the J segment 6 bases; nucleotides outside the gene matches: 16. Germline assignment: CDR1 MNHNS and CDR2 SASEGT. In DNA, the CDR3 is TGTGCCAGCTCACCCTCCCGGGGACAGGGGATCGGCGAGCAGTACTTC. The encoded protein is CASSPSRGQGIGEQYF.

DNA of the CDR3: TGCAGTGCTCCAGGGACTAGCGGGAGGAACTACGAGCAGTACTTC. Protein product: CSAPGTSGRNYEQYF. This chain links TRBV20-1 with TRBJ2-7; 15 nucleotides agree with TRBD2. This CDR3 is built from 15 residues. Germline loops: CDR1 DFQATT, CDR2 SNEGSKA (reference sequence). V shed 5 bases, J shed 3 bases, and the junction held 5 bases outside the gene matches.

The rearrangement joins TRBV12-3 or TRBV12-4 to TRBJ2-1; 11 bases map to TRBD2. This CDR3 contains 17 residues. Trimming took 0 bases from V and 5 from J; bases not matched to a gene: 6. In DNA form, the CDR3 reads TGTGCCAGCAGTTTAGCGCGGGGGACTAGCGGACACAATGAGCAGTTCTTC. Its translation: CASSLARGTSGHNEQFF.

In its sample, this clonotype ranks as medium-sized. The chain uses TRBV29-1 and TRBJ1-1; D is unresolved. Per germline, CDR1 SQVTM and CDR2 ANQGSEA. The CDR3 spans 12 residues. With 7 bases removed from V and 1 base from J, the gap between germline ends came to 10 bases. The CDR3 nucleotides are TGCAGCGCCCTGGACGGGAACACTGAAGCTTTCTTT. It is translated as CSALDGNTEAFF.

There are a few counts of this clonotype. The chain carries TRBV7-9 and TRBJ2-7; D might be TRBD1 (6 bases). Germline values: CDR1 SEHNR, CDR2 FQNEAQ (reference sequence). V lost 7 bases and J 6 bases, leaving 16 bases between the germline ends. The CDR3 runs to 13 residues. CDR3 amino acids: CASTSGGMGEQYF. In nucleotides, the CDR3 is TGTGCCAGCACCTCTGGGGGCATGGGCGAGCAGTACTTC.

By proportion, this clonotype is hyperexpanded. The chain carries TRBV29-1 and TRBJ1-1; TRBD1 might be the D (5 bases). This CDR3 region has 10 residues. With 6 bases removed from V and 10 bases from J, the gap between germline ends came to 12 bases. Germline values: CDR1 SQVTM, CDR2 ANQGSEA. CDR3 DNA sequence: TGCAGCGTGCCGGGACCGGGAGCTTTCTTT. Amino acid sequence: CSVPGPGAFF.

Note on this clonotype: A read error is possible here, since a much larger clone lies one base away. Here the CDR3 omits its conserved ending phenylalanine or tryptophan, so a read error is the likely source. The CDR3 sequence: CASSYSGAWQETQYL. CDR3 coding DNA: TGTGCCAGCAGTTACTCGGGGGCTTGGCAAGAGACCCAGTACTTA. The chain uses TRBV6-5 and TRBJ2-5; a weak D match, TRBD1 (6 bases). This CDR3 region has 15 residues. Germline loops: CDR1 MNHEY, CDR2 SVGAGI. The ends were cut back, 0 bases at V and 2 bases at J, with 10 bases in the middle.

The V and J genes are TRBV20-1 and TRBJ2-7; no firm D call. The V end lost 6 bases, the J end lost 3 bases, and 9 bases lay between the germline ends. Per the germline V gene, CDR1 is DFQATT and CDR2 is SNEGSKA (reference sequence). This CDR3 contains 11 residues. CDR3 bases: TGCAGTGCGTTTGACGGCTACGAGCAGTACTTC. Translation: CSAFDGYEQYF.

About this clonotype: Relative to the germline gene, one junction end is altered; a read error may explain this. The chain has TRBV11-1 and TRBJ2-3; D ambiguous. The CDR3 has 15 residues. Looked up from germline, CDR1 is SGHAT and CDR2 is FQDESV (reference sequence). Written as DNA, the CDR3 is TGTGACAGCAGCTTCTGGGATTCCTTGGGGGATACGCAGTATTTT. Translation gives CDSSFWDSLGDTQYF.

J is TRBJ1-5 and V is TRBV7-2; D perhaps matches TRBD1 (6 bases). CDR1 is SGHTA and CDR2 is FQGNSA in the germline V gene. Trimming shortened V by 4 bases and J by 2 bases, and 9 bases separated the two germline ends. The CDR3 is 14 residues long. The CDR3 protein is CASSWAGGNQPQHF. The CDR3 bases are TGTGCCAGCAGCTGGGCAGGGGGCAATCAGCCCCAGCATTTT.

V usage is TRBV6-5 and J usage is TRBJ1-4, with TRBD1 identical over 8 bases. Germline assignment: CDR1 MNHEY and CDR2 SVGAGI. The V gene end was trimmed by 4 bases and the J gene end by 0 bases; junction bases not matched to a gene: 10. This CDR3 contains 18 residues. CDR3 residues: CASSFKPGGSATNEKLFF. CDR3 bases: TGTGCCAGCAGTTTCAAACCAGGGGGCTCGGCAACTAATGAAAAACTGTTTTTT.

The chain recombines TRBV4-2 with TRBJ1-2; weak D call: TRBD1 (6 bases). Germline V gives CDR1 LGHNA, CDR2 YNFKEQ. This CDR3 has 13 amino acids. Trimming removed 8 bases at V and 10 bases at J, with 20 bases between. This CDR3 is CASEGLGQGYYTF. The CDR3 bases are TGTGCCAGCGAGGGGTTGGGACAAGGGTACTACACCTTC.

About this clonotype itself: A much bigger clone sits one base away, suggesting this may be a read error. The chain joins TRBV29-1 to TRBJ2-6; D possibly corresponds to TRBD1 (6 bases). Per the germline V gene, CDR1 is SQVTM and CDR2 is ANQGSEA. The CDR3 spans 16 residues. In DNA form, the CDR3 reads TGCAGCGTAATAGACAGGTTCATCTCTGGGGCCAACTTCCTGACTTTC. Its protein is CSVIDRFISGANFLTF.

The chain is built from TRBV11-2 and TRBJ1-1; maybe TRBD1 (5 bases). V was pared by 0 bases and J by 12 bases, with 11 bases between. Germline V CDR1 and CDR2: SGHAT, FQNNGV. This CDR3 comprises 12 residues. The CDR3 loop is CASSLDGRATFF. The CDR3 bases are TGTGCCAGCAGCTTAGACGGCAGGGCAACTTTCTTT. Combining the CDR3 with reference TRBV11-2 and TRBJ1-1 gives the whole variable domain EAGVAQSPRYKIIEKRQSVAFWCNPISGHATLYWYQQILGQGPKLLIQFQNNGVVDDSQLPKDRFSAERLKGVDSTLKIQPAKLEDSAVYLCASSLDGRATFFGQGTRLTVV.